The subject of this entry is one TCR beta chain. The sample holds many counts of this clonotype. What antigen it recognizes has not been identified. No base quality values were provided; no much bigger clone lies one nucleotide off. The germline V gene (reference sequence) gives CDR1 as DFQATT and CDR2 as SNEGSKA. The trim is 6 bases for V and 1 base for J, with a gap of 12 bases between the germline ends. From the cysteine up to the phenylalanine, the CDR3 has a length of 13 residues. Only the CDR3 region is kept as DNA, spanning 39 bases read in frame from base 1. Flow cytometry had shown CD8+CD57+ cell expansion in the patients selected for sequencing. All patients had severe acquired aplastic anemia diagnosed by International Study of Aplastic Anemia and Agranulocytosis and Camitta criteria. At the time blood was sampled, none of the patients had received any therapy. In the study, sorted CD4+ and CD8+ blood T cells from patients with severe aplastic anemia and from healthy subjects underwent deep sequencing of TCR repertoires. Patients were enrolled under clinicaltrials.gov protocols 00001620, 01623167, 00001397, 00071045, 00081523 and 00961064 in the USA. Ficoll-Paque density gradient centrifugation was used to isolate peripheral blood mononuclear cells. Before DNA was extracted, CD4+ and CD8+ T cells were sorted using either FACS or magnetic beads.

The data belong to a study of CD8+CD57+ T cells in acquired aplastic anemia listed by TCRdb under 2018. For the study in its entirety: A mean of around 3.2 ug of DNA, ranging from about 0.17 to 30 ug, was extracted from sorted CD4+ and CD8+ cells. CD8+CD57+ expansion was defined as a frequency above the mean frequency observed in healthy subjects.

Broader findings and caveats from the paper: Around 28 CD8+ CDR3 sequences were found to be shared between patients and controls, but these sequences appeared to be highly expressed in patients and within the immunodominant clones of the patients. Between patients and healthy controls, no significant difference in CD8+ Simpson's diversity was found (P=0.060).

Genomic DNA was used as template for profiling of TCR beta VDJ combinations and CDR3 sequences. TCR repertoire sequencing was run on an Illumina HiSeq 2000. The study's processing was this. Repertoires were assessed using TRBV/TRBJ rearrangement plots, CDR3 size and DJ length profiles, and Simpson's diversity index. The most abundant DNA sequence in the deep sequencing data was taken as the immunodominant clone. CDR3 amino acid sequences were screened for sharing across subjects and compared with published repertoires and the VDJdb database. TCRdb applied fastp at Q25 and MiXCR to the public reads, then kept only in-frame beta chains. All rows with the same CDR3 protein become a single entry with the most common DNA and genes. V and J calls and clone size were set by TCRdb, not the authors. The sample table shows approximately 170,000 distinct CDR3 sequences, and over 40% are seen once. The ten largest make up about 2.9% of the sample.

The sequenced sample consisted of sorted CD4+, CD8+, or CD8+CD57+ T cells (not recorded which) from PBMCs. The chain is assembled from TRBV20-1 and TRBJ1-1; no D segment can be confidently identified. This clonotype was obtained from a human donor with aplastic anemia. The sequenced DNA: TGCAGTGCACGGACCGATCCGAACACTGAAGCTTTCTTT. This sequence encodes CSARTDPNTEAFF.